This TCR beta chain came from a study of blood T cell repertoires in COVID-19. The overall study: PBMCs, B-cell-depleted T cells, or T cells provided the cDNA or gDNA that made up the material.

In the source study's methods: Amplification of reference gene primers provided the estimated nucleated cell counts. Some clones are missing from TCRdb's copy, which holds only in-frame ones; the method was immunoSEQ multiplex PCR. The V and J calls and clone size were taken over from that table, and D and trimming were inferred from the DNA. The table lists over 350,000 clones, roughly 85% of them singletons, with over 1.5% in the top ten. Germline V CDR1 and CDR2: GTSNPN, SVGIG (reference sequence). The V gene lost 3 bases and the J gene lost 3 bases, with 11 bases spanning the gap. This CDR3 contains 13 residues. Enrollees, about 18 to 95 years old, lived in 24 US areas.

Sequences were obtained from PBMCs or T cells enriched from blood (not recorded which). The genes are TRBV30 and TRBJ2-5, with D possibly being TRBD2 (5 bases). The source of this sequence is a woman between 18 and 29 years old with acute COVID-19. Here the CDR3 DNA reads TGTGCCTGGAGACAAGCGGCTAAAGAGACCCAGTACTTC. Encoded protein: CAWRQAAKETQYF.